The 27 T cell receptor beta chains listed next were all sequenced from one sample in a study of T cells in women clearing cervical HPV infection. Method: immunoSEQ multiplex PCR; TCRdb's copy keeps in-frame clones and lacks some. The sample table sets out roughly 34,000 clones. The sample was blood buffy coat. These receptors came from a woman aged 18 to 75 with a cervical HPV16 infection that either progressed to CIN3+ or cleared (not recorded which).

Note on this clone: The read ends 3 residues before the CDR3 terminus; that terminus is restored from the germline J gene. The chain is built from TRBV2 and TRBJ1-3; D is perhaps TRBD1 (5 bases). CDR1 and CDR2 from the germline V gene are SNHLY and FYNNEI. This CDR3 contains 16 residues. Trimming left V 5 bases short and J 0 bases short, with 14 bases between. The sequenced part of the CDR3 DNA is TGTGCCAGCAGTCCCCAGGGACTTATCTCTGGAAACACC. Encoded protein: CASSPQGLISGNT. From start to end, the CDR3 is CASSPQGLISGNTIYF. The full variable domain, in which reference TRBV2 and TRBJ1-3 provide the parts outside the CDR3, is EPEVTQTPSHQVTQMGQEVILRCVPISNHLYFYWYRQILGQKVEFLVSFYNNEISEKSEIFDDQFSVERPDGSNFTLKIRSTKLEDSAMYFCASSPQGLISGNTIYFGEGSWLTVV.

In regard to this clone: The CDR3 goes on 3 residues after the read ends, and that part is filled in from the germline J gene. This chain uses TRBV5-1 with TRBJ2-3; weak D call: TRBD1 (6 bases). CDR3 length: 14 amino acids. In germline, CDR1 is SGHRS, CDR2 YFSETQ. The V and J ends lost 4 bases and 2 bases respectively, with 11 bases between them. The covered CDR3 bases are TGCGCCAGCAGCGGGACAACCCACACAGATACG. It encodes CASSGTTHTDT. The complete CDR3 protein is CASSGTTHTDTQYF.

With respect to this clone: The read ends 3 residues early relative to the CDR3; the germline J gene fills the gap. V is TRBV14 and J is TRBJ2-1, with 7 bases identical to TRBD2. V dropped 1 base and J dropped 3; count of bases not matched to a gene: 6. Per the germline V gene, CDR1 is SGHDN and CDR2 is FVKESK. The CDR3 extends over 16 amino acids. Partial CDR3 DNA: TGTGCCAGCAGCCAAGTGGGGTTAGCGGGCTACAATGAG. Translation gives CASSQVGLAGYNE. The whole CDR3 region reads CASSQVGLAGYNEQFF.

A word on this clone: The CDR3 end is not reached by the read, which stops 3 residues before it; the germline J gene fills it in. The V and J genes are TRBV7-2 and TRBJ1-1; 7 positions match TRBD1. J was trimmed by 1 base and V by 5 bases; bases with no gene match: 7. This CDR3 is 15 amino acids long. CDR1 is SGHTA, CDR2 FQGNSA, per germline. The CDR3 DNA, read in part, is TGTGCCAGCAGCCCGTCGACAGGGAGGAACACTGAA. Translation gives CASSPSTGRNTE. The full-length CDR3 reads as CASSPSTGRNTEAFF.

Regarding this clone: The missing CDR3 end, 3 residues past where the read stops, is filled in from the germline J gene. The V and J genes are TRBV30 and TRBJ2-1, with a tentative D call TRBD2 (5 bases). The V end was cut by 4 bases, the J end by 9 bases, with 13 bases between. The CDR3 spans 12 residues. The V gene's germline CDR1 is GTSNPN and CDR2 SVGIG (reference sequence). CDR3 protein: CAWIRTRGEQFF. The sequenced part of the CDR3 DNA is TGTGCCTGGATCCGGACCCGGGGTGAG.

Worth noting for this clone: The read finishes 3 residues shy of the CDR3 end, and the germline J gene is used to complete it. V is TRBV20-1 and J is TRBJ1-2; possibly TRBD1 for D (6 bases). Trimming shortened V by 7 bases and J by 4 bases, and 13 bases separated the two germline ends. This CDR3 comprises 12 residues. CDR1 and CDR2 from the germline V gene are DFQATT and SNEGSKA (reference sequence). CDR3: CSVTGRFYGYTF. The CDR3 bases that were read are TGCAGTGTAACAGGGAGGTTCTATGGC.

Worth noting for this clone: The CDR3 is cut off 3 residues early in the read; its end comes from the germline J gene. This chain links TRBV30 with TRBJ2-3; 7 bases align to TRBD2. The V gene end was trimmed by 2 bases and the J gene end by 0 bases; junction bases not matched to a gene: 2. Germline CDR1 reads GTSNPN; CDR2 reads SVGIG (reference sequence). The CDR3 length is 14 residues. CDR3 amino acids: CAWSRRGSTDTQYF. The covered CDR3 bases are TGTGCCTGGAGTCGGCGGGGGAGCACAGATACG.

Details on this clone: The read comes to an end 3 residues before the CDR3 does, leaving the germline J gene to fill in the end. The chain uses TRBV5-6 and TRBJ2-7, with 11 bases matching TRBD1. CDR3 length equals 14 residues. V lost 3 bases to trimming and J lost 5 bases; unmatched junction nucleotides: 4. Germline CDR1 and CDR2: SGHDT and YYEEEE. CDR3 DNA (partial): TGTGCCAGCAGCTGGGGACAGGGGGACGACGAG. Translated: CASSWGQGDDE. The entire CDR3 reads CASSWGQGDDEQYF.

A note on this clone: The sequence runs out 3 residues before the end of the CDR3; the remainder is reconstructed from the germline J gene. The chain recombines TRBV7-9 with TRBJ2-7; 10 positions agree with TRBD2. CDR3 size: 15 residues. Looked up from germline, CDR1 is SEHNR and CDR2 is FQNEAQ (reference sequence). Losses at the gene ends were 5 bases for V and 1 base for J; bases not matched to a gene: 5. The CDR3 reads CASSPAGLASYEQYF. The sequenced part of the CDR3 DNA is TGTGCCAGCAGCCCCGCGGGACTAGCGTCCTACGAG.

Details on this clone: The CDR3 extends 3 residues past the end of the read, so its final part is completed from the germline J gene. The V and J genes are TRBV19 and TRBJ1-2, with D hard to call. This CDR3 spans 17 amino acids. Per germline, CDR1 LNHDA and CDR2 SQIVND (reference sequence). CDR3 bases read: TGTGCCAGTAGTATCCCTAGCGGGAGTCTCGCCTACAATGAC. It translates to CASSIPSGSLAYND. The CDR3 in its entirety is CASSIPSGSLAYNDYTF.

Notes on this clone: The CDR3 end lies 3 residues beyond the end of the read and is filled in from the germline J gene. The chain uses TRBV6-2 or TRBV6-3 and TRBJ2-1, with D possibly being TRBD2 (5 bases). Trimming cost V 11 bases and J 7 bases, with 21 bases left between them. Germline loops: CDR1 MNHEY, CDR2 SVGEGT. The CDR3 length is 14 residues. CDR3 DNA (partial): TGTGCCTCAATACGCGGGTCGAGTTTTAATGAG. Residues: CASIRGSSFNE. The CDR3 reads in full as CASIRGSSFNEQFF.

As to this clone: The read ends 3 residues shy of where the CDR3 ends; the end is completed using the germline J gene. The genes are TRBV7-2 and TRBJ2-7, with D possibly matching TRBD2 (5 bases). Germline V gene data show CDR1 as SGHTA and CDR2 as FQGNSA. The CDR3 extends over 14 amino acids. V dropped 5 bases and J dropped 5 bases, with 16 bases sitting between them. CDR3 DNA, as far as it was read: TGTGCCAGCAGCCCCGGACCTAGCCTCAACGAG. Its protein product is CASSPGPSLNE. In full, the CDR3 is CASSPGPSLNEQYF.

On this clone itself: The observed sequence ends 3 residues before the CDR3 terminus, with the missing tail filled in from the germline J gene. The rearrangement links TRBV6-2 or TRBV6-3 to TRBJ2-7; D call uncertain. The CDR3 runs to 16 residues. The germline V and J ends were trimmed by 2 bases and 2 bases, with 16 bases remaining between them. Germline CDR1 MNHEY, CDR2 SVGEGT. The CDR3 spells CASSYKGSAPPYEQYF. CDR3 DNA (partial): TGTGCCAGCAGTTACAAGGGCTCGGCACCTCCCTACGAG.

With regard to this clone: One junction end disagrees with the germline gene, perhaps due to a read error. The observed sequence ends 3 residues before the CDR3 terminus, with the missing tail filled in from the germline J gene. Additional DNA sequences in this sample encode the identical CDR3. V gene TRBV19 combines with J gene TRBJ1-3; D gene uncertain. The CDR3 is made up of 14 amino acids. The V gene's germline CDR1 is LNHDA and CDR2 SQIVND (reference sequence). The CDR3: CASRTAYSGNTIYF. The part of the CDR3 DNA that was read is TGTGCCAGTAGGACTGCCTACTCTGGAAACACA.

Details on this clone: Read coverage stops 3 residues before the CDR3 terminus; the germline J gene supplies the remainder. This chain links TRBV6-2 or TRBV6-3 with TRBJ2-1; TRBD2 is a possible D gene (5 bases). V was pared by 6 bases and J by 0 bases, with 12 bases between. Germline loops: CDR1 MNHEY, CDR2 SVGEGT. The CDR3 loop spans 15 amino acids. The CDR3 spells CASSETISSYNEQFF. The DNA read from the CDR3 is TGTGCCAGCAGCGAGACTATAAGCTCCTACAATGAG.

A note on this clone: The DNA ends 3 residues before the CDR3 does, and the rest of the CDR3 is filled in from the germline J gene. J is TRBJ1-2 and V is TRBV20-1, with 7 bases matching TRBD1. Germline V CDR1 and CDR2: DFQATT, SNEGSKA (reference sequence). The CDR3 sequence is 14 residues long. V lost 5 bases and J lost 0; bases outside the gene matches: 6. CDR3 bases read: TGCAGTGCTGCCAACAGGGGTTCTAACTATGGC. It is translated as CSAANRGSNYG. Given in full, the CDR3 is CSAANRGSNYGYTF.

As concerns this clone: From the germline J gene comes the end of the CDR3, since the read stops 3 residues before it. V is TRBV7-6 and J is TRBJ2-1, with a possible D match to TRBD1 (5 bases). The CDR3 is 15 amino acids. V shed 5 bases and J shed 6 bases, with 17 bases lying between them. Germline-derived CDR1 and CDR2 are SGHVS and FNYEAQ. This CDR3 is CASSDTPDSFNEQFF. The covered CDR3 bases are TGTGCCAGCAGCGATACCCCTGACAGCTTCAATGAG.

In the case of this clone: The missing CDR3 end, 3 residues past where the read stops, is filled in from the germline J gene. V is TRBV7-8 and J is TRBJ2-1, with D maybe TRBD1 (6 bases). This CDR3 region has 16 residues. V was trimmed by 8 bases and J by 6 bases, leaving 23 bases between them. The germline V gene encodes CDR1 SGHVS and CDR2 FQNEAQ. The DNA read from the CDR3 is TGTGCCAGCGCCACCCCTTCAATCAGGGGCGCCAATGAG. It codes for CASATPSIRGANE. The full-length CDR3 reads as CASATPSIRGANEQFF.

As to this clone: The read terminates 3 residues ahead of where the CDR3 ends, so the germline J gene completes it. V gene TRBV18 combines with J gene TRBJ1-1, with 8 bases identical to TRBD1. The CDR3 length is 13 residues. V was pared by 6 bases and J by 0 bases, with 0 bases of the junction left unmatched. Germline V lookup: CDR1 KGHSH, CDR2 LQKENI. The CDR3: CASSGQVNTEAFF. The CDR3 bases that were read are TGTGCCAGCTCGGGACAGGTGAACACTGAA. Full variable domain (remainder filled in from reference TRBV18 and TRBJ1-1): NAGVMQNPRHLVRRRGQEARLRCSPMKGHSHVYWYRQLPEEGLKFMVYLQKENIIDESGMPKERFSAEFPKEGPSILRIQQVVRGDSAAYFCASSGQVNTEAFFGQGTRLTVV.

With respect to this clone: The CDR3 extends 3 residues past the end of the read, so its final part is completed from the germline J gene. V is TRBV7-6 and J is TRBJ1-2; TRBD1 matches at 7 bases. CDR1 is SGHVS, CDR2 FNYEAQ, per germline. The CDR3 is 13 amino acids. Germline trimming cut 5 bases from V and 2 bases from J; bases unmatched to any gene: 2. This chain's CDR3 is CASSAGQNYGYTF. CDR3 DNA, as far as it was read: TGTGCCAGCAGCGCGGGACAGAACTATGGC.

For this clone: The read ends 3 residues shy of where the CDR3 ends; the end is completed using the germline J gene. The rearrangement uses TRBV7-9 and TRBJ2-4; 7 nucleotides match TRBD1. This CDR3 is 14 amino acids long. CDR1 is SEHNR and CDR2 is FQNEAQ in the germline V gene (reference sequence). CDR3 residues: CASSSTTGAVGQYF. The CDR3 bases that were read are TGTGCCAGCAGCTCCACAACAGGGGCGGTTGGT.

Details on this clone: The read comes to an end 3 residues before the CDR3 does, leaving the germline J gene to fill in the end. This chain uses TRBV2 with TRBJ2-3; tentatively, D is TRBD1 (6 bases). This CDR3 spans 13 amino acids. Germline assignment: CDR1 SNHLY and CDR2 FYNNEI. The part of the CDR3 DNA that was read is TGTGCCAGCAGTGGGCAGGGGTGGGAGACG. This gives the protein CASSGQGWET. Given in full, the CDR3 is CASSGQGWETQYF.

With respect to this clone: The sequenced fragment ends 3 residues before the CDR3 boundary, so the rest is inferred from the germline J gene. J is TRBJ1-2 and V is TRBV5-6, with D possibly TRBD1 on 6 matching bases. The germline gives CDR1 SGHDT, CDR2 YYEEEE. This CDR3 region has 14 residues. The germline V and J ends were trimmed by 0 bases and 4 bases, with 10 bases remaining between them. Incomplete CDR3 DNA: TGTGCCAGCAGCTTGGCCGGAGGGGGCTATGGC. This encodes CASSLAGGGYG. In full, the CDR3 is CASSLAGGGYGYTF.

Of note for this clone: Read sequence stops 3 residues before the CDR3 end, and the germline J gene provides the missing end. J is TRBJ2-3 and V is TRBV2, with 8 bases fitting TRBD2. V shed 4 bases, J shed 3 bases, and the junction held 0 bases outside the gene matches. The CDR3 has 13 amino acids. Germline loops: CDR1 SNHLY, CDR2 FYNNEI. The CDR3 bases that were read are TGTGCCAGCAGTGGCGGGGGGACAGATACG. It codes for CASSGGGTDT. From start to end, the CDR3 is CASSGGGTDTQYF.

Turning to this clone: The read terminates 3 residues before the CDR3 end, so the remaining end is supplied by the germline J gene. This rearrangement joins TRBV29-1 to TRBJ2-7; the match to TRBD1 covers 7 bases. CDR1 and CDR2 (germline): SQVTM, ANQGSEA. This CDR3 has 14 amino acids. The J segment lost 3 bases and the V segment lost 4 bases, leaving 9 bases of the junction unmatched. The CDR3 spells CSVVYRDRDYEQYF. Partial CDR3 DNA: TGCAGCGTTGTCTATCGGGACAGAGACTACGAG.

With regard to this clone: The read terminates 3 residues ahead of where the CDR3 ends, so the germline J gene completes it. The chain joins TRBV18 to TRBJ2-1, with no clear D. The V end lost 3 bases, the J end lost 4 bases, and 16 bases lay between the germline ends. Germline-derived CDR1 and CDR2 are KGHSH and LQKENI. The CDR3 loop spans 16 amino acids. CDR3 region: CASSPQRTLEYNEQFF. CDR3 bases read: TGTGCCAGCTCACCTCAGCGAACGCTCGAATACAATGAG.

About this clone: From the germline J gene comes the end of the CDR3, since the read stops 3 residues before it. The gene calls are TRBV2 and TRBJ2-1, with 13 bases that match TRBD2. The germline V gene has CDR1 SNHLY and CDR2 FYNNEI. This CDR3 has 15 amino acids. After removal of 6 bases from V and 9 bases from J, the junction contained 8 bases not matched to a gene. The CDR3 reads CASSQTSGGAAEQFF. CDR3 bases read: TGTGCCAGCAGCCAAACTAGCGGGGGGGCCGCTGAG.